Detailed here is one T cell receptor (beta chain). The antigen remains undetermined. The data stem from a study of metastatic and nonmetastatic thyroid tumors. Study background: The authors compared repertoires across blood and tumor or nodule tissue from malignant and benign thyroid patients. General study points: According to reports, the diversity of TCR beta was significantly higher in malignant thyroid tumors than in benign nodules, and this held in both blood and tumor samples.

MiXCR re-clonotyped the PCR reads for TCRdb. This sample carries over 25,000 clones, 4% to 5% of them seen once, and the ten largest clones take around 20%. Each patient came to thyroid surgery without any prior treatment (of any kind). Germline-derived CDR1 and CDR2 are LNHDA and SQIVND (reference sequence). CDR3 length: 13 residues. V gave up 6 bases and J gave up 15 bases; unmatched junction bases: 10. The sequence derives from a female donor with papillary thyroid cancer or a benign thyroid nodule (not recorded which). Some clones in this sample may be carry-over from other donors' samples. The genes are TRBV19 and TRBJ2-1; 11 bases fit TRBD2. Input material: blood. The DNA of the CDR3 is TGTGCCAGTAGGGCGGTAGCGGGAGGGCACACGTTCTTC. It is translated as CASRAVAGGHTFF.